The source of this T cell receptor beta chain is a study of blood T cell repertoires in COVID-19. Background on the study: T cells, B-cell-depleted T cells, or PBMCs provided the cDNA or gDNA that served as material.

Germline V gives CDR1 KGHSH, CDR2 LQKENI. The trim removed 3 bases at V and 8 bases at J, leaving 3 bases unmatched. CDR3 size: 13 residues. Assay used: immunoSEQ multiplex PCR; TCRdb lists only in-frame clones, some missing. This table has 270,000 or so clones, approximately 90% appearing once. The sample was peripheral blood. The J gene is TRBJ1-5, the V gene TRBV18; TRBD1 aligns across 8 bases. The sequence derives from a middle-aged man with acute or convalescent COVID-19. The CDR3 DNA follows: TGTGCCAGCTCACCGGGACAGGAGAAGCCCCAGCATTTT. Translating it yields CASSPGQEKPQHF.